The text below deals with one TCR beta chain. Its specificity is not known. The germline V and J ends were trimmed by 3 bases and 8 bases, with 17 bases remaining between them. The germline CDR1 and CDR2 sequences are SGHNT and YYREEE (reference sequence). The CDR3 loop spans 15 amino acids. The record originates from a study of cytomegalovirus exposure and HLA in healthy donors. General study points: The investigators catalogued 180 or so TCR beta chains as cytomegalovirus-associated.

The primer mix had 60 Vbeta and 13 Jbeta primers. TCRdb keeps only in-frame clones here, not all; method: immunoSEQ multiplex PCR. This table holds fewer than 130,000 clones, around 86% found once. This clonotype originated in a man in his forties in good health and CMV-seronegative. The sequencing sample was made of PBMCs. J is TRBJ1-4 and V is TRBV5-4; tentative D call: TRBD1 (5 bases). Written as DNA, the CDR3 is TGTGCCAGCAGCTCCCCCCGCGACGGGGGAGAAAAACTGTTTTTT. Protein: CASSSPRDGGEKLFF.